The clone carrying this T cell receptor (beta chain) has ten or more counts. This sample was included in a study of T cells after yellow fever vaccination. Turning to the study itself: SMART-Seq v4 Ultra Low Input prepared the low-cell-number fractions. Study results and limitations: The secondary T-cell response peaked on day 5, not day 15, but was weaker. FACS-sorted repertoires could contain abundant clonotypes contaminating from the bulk population. Among primary-vaccination clones, most reappeared after the booster, at roughly 95% for CD4 and roughly 90% for CD8.

The CDR3 runs to 17 residues. With 3 bases clipped from V and 2 bases from J, the junction kept 6 bases outside the gene matches. TCRdb re-called the 5' RACE reads with MiXCR, one entry per CDR3 protein. The sample carries about 94,000 distinct CDR3 sequences, 7.5% to 10% recorded once. The material was CD8+ T cells not binding an NS4B(214-222) dextramer, sorted from PBMCs, obtained more than 14 days after the first yellow fever vaccination. The chain links TRBV12-3 or TRBV12-4 to TRBJ2-7; 14 positions match TRBD2. The sequence derives from a man between 18 and 29 years old who received the YFV17D yellow fever vaccine. CDR3 amino acids: CASSFGLAGGTPYEQYF. As DNA, the CDR3 is TGTGCCAGCAGTTTTGGACTAGCGGGGGGAACCCCCTACGAGCAGTACTTC.